This T cell receptor beta chain was captured in a study of CD8 T cells in ankylosing spondylitis. Study conclusions and caveats: Peripheral blood held disease-linked clones only at relatively low frequency, and these were CD8+. According to the report, clones linked to the disease were significantly enriched in matched synovial fluid samples taken from ankylosing spondylitis patients. Among TCR beta sequences, a motif of roughly 8 highly homologous variants appeared characteristic of ankylosing spondylitis blood.

As for this clonotype: The antigen remains undetermined.

Molecular-barcoded quantitative 5'-RACE produced these TCR beta libraries. TCRdb re-called the 5' RACE reads with MiXCR, one entry per CDR3 protein. The sample records hundreds of thousands of distinct CDR3 sequences, roughly 10% being singletons. Material for sequencing was blood, either unsorted or a sorted T cell fraction (not recorded which). The clonotype originates from a male donor with ankylosing spondylitis.

The CDR3, as DNA: TGTGCCAGCAGCTTAACCTCCCCCAGGGGGACGGGTGAAAAACTGTTTTTT. Its translation: CASSLTSPRGTGEKLFF. The chain joins TRBV5-5 to TRBJ1-4, with TRBD1 matching over 7 bases. The CDR3 contains 17 residues. V lost 2 bases to trimming and J lost 7 bases; unmatched junction nucleotides: 14. Germline lookup yields CDR1 SGHKS and CDR2 YYEKEE (reference sequence).